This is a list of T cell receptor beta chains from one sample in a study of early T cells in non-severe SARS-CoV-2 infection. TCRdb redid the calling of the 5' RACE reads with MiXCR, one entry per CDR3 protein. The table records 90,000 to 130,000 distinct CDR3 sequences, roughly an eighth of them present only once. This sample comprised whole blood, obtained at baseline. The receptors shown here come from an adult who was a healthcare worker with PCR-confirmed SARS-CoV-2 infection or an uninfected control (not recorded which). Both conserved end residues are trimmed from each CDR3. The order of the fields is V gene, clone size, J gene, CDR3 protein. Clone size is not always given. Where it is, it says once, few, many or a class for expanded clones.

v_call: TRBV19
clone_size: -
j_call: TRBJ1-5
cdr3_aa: ASTTGTGRDNQPQH

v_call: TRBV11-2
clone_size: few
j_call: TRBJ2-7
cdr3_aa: ASSLDRTVTYEQY

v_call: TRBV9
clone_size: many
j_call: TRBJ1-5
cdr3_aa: ASSVVPDQPQH

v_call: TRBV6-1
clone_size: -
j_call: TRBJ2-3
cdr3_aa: ASRLSRRGETDTQY

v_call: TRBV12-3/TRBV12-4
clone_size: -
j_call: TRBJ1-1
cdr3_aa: ASSLQVSNTEAF

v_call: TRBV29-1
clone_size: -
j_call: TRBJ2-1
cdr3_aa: SVERYNEQF

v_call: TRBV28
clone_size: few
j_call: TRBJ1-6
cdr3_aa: ASRPAHSGSPLH

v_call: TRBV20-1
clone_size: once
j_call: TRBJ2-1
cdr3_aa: SAPRPRNEQF

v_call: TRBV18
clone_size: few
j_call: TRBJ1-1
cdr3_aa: ASSLREINRNTEAF

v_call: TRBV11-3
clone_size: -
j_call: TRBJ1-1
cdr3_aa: ASSLSGIGTEAF

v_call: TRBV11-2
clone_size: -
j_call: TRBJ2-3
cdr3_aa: ASSPNTGADTQY

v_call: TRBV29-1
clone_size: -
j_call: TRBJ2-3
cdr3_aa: SVGAGSIY

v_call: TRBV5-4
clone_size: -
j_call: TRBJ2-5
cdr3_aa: ASSHREEETQY

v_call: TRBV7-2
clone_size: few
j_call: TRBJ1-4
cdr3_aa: ASSLAGTGNEKLF

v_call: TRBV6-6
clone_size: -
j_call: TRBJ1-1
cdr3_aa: ASSGNGFEAF

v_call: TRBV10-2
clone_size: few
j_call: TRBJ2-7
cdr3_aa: ASSESGGRAYEQY

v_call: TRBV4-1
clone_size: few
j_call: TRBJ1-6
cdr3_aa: ASSTHAGQGVSGYNSPLH

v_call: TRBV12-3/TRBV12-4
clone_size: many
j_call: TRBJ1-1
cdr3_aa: ASSPGQGRLKTEAF

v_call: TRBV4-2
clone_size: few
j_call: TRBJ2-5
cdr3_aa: ASSQDSGVQETQY

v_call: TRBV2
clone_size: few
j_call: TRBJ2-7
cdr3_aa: ASSSGQGSYEQY

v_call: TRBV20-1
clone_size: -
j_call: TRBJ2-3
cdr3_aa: SARQKLSGSWTDTQY

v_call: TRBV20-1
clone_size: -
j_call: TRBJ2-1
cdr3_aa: SPGTRSNEQF

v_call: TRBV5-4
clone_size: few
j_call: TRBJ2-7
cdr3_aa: ASSLETGTTAYEQY

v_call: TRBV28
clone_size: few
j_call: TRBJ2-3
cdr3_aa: ASSQFEGRTDTQY

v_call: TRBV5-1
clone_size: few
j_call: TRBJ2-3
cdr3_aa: ASSSDPYSTDTQY

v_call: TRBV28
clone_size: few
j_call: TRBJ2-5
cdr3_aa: ASSLAPITSANQETQY

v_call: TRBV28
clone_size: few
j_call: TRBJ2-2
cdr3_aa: ASSPQITGELF

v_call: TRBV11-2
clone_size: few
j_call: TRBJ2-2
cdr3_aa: ASSITGTNTGELF

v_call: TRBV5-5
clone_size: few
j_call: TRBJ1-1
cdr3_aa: ASSLVNIGTEAF

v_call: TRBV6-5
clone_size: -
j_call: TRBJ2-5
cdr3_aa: ASSPNGDQETQY

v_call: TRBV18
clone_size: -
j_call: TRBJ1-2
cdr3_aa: ASSPGTGSFGYT

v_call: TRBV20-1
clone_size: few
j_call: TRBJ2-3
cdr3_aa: SASRGIGTDTQY

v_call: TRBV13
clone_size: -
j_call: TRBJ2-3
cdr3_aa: ASSSDFPDTQY

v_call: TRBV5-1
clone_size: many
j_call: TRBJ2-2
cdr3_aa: ASSLETGRTGELF

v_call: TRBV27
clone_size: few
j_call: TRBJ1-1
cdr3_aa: ASSVRGREAF

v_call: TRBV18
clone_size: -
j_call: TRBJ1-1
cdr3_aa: ASSLRGRENTEAF

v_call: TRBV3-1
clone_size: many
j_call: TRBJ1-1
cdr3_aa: ASSPLGARGGTEAF

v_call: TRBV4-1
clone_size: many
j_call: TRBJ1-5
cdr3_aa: ASSQTRTGSPSNQPQH

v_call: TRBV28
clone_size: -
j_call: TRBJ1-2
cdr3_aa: ASSTDSPPIT

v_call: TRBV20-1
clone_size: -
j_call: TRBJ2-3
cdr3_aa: SIRDPTDTQY

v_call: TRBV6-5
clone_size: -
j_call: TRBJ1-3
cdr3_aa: ASSYDSGNTIY

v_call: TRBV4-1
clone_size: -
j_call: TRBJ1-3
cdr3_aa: ASSQEASSGNTIY

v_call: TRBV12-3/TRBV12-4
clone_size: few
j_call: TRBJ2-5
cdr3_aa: ASSFLSGSETQY

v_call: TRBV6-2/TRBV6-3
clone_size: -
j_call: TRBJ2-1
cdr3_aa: ATSRTGLGEQF

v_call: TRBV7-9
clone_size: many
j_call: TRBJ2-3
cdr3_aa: ASSSPRLAGSTDTQY

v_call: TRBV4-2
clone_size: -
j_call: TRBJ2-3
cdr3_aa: ASSQGASGKTDTQY

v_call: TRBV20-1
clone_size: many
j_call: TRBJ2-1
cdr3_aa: SARDLASGRSYNEQF

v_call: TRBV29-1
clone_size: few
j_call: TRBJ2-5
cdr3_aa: SVVGSGGPKETQY

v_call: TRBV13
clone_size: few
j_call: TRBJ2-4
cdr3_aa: ASSFRSSAAVAKNIQY

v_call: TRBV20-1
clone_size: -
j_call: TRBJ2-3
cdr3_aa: SAGQGVYDTQY

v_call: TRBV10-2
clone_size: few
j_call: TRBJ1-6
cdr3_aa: ASSEAHGNSPLH

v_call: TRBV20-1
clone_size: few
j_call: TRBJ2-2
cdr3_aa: SARNAPDTGELF

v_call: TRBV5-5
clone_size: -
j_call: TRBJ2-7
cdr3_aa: ASRYMPGQVDYEQY

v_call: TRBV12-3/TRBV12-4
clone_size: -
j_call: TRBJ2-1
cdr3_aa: ASTPGLALNEQF